These 17 T cell receptor beta chains were all obtained from the same sample, sequenced in a study of human T cells and chemical hapten exposure (dated by TCRdb to 2020 to 2022). Receptor libraries were prepared by RACE. TCRdb shows the sequencer as NextSeq 500. The public reads were quality trimmed at Q25 with fastp and then assembled into clones with MiXCR by TCRdb, keeping productive beta chains. Rows with one shared CDR3 protein collapse into an entry with the most common genes and DNA. The sample records tens of thousands of distinct CDR3 sequences, 10% of which are singletons. The ten largest clones capture roughly 2.4% of the sample. The label giving this sample's time point can be read as: patch test 2, 6 weeks after DPC sensitization. Per the publication, the treatment or condition label means: therapeutic diphenylcyclopropenone sensitization with weekly scalp DPC. This sample comprised whole blood, obtained in connection with sensitization to the hapten diphenylcyclopropenone (DPC). The receptor source for this set is a woman younger than 45 with alopecia areata. Some clones in this sample may be carry-over from other donors' samples.

The V call is TRBV7-9, the J call TRBJ2-3, with 8 positions matching TRBD2. V lost 4 bases to trimming and J lost 1 base; unmatched junction nucleotides: 7. The CDR3 is made up of 16 amino acids. Germline CDR1 SEHNR, CDR2 FQNEAQ (reference sequence). CDR3 coding DNA: TGTGCCAGCAGCTCAGATACTAGCGGCGGCACAGATACGCAGTATTTT. Translated, it gives CASSSDTSGGTDTQYF.

The table lists this clonotype with a few counts. V gene TRBV12-5 combines with J gene TRBJ1-1; no reliable D call. The CDR3 totals 13 residues. Trimming cost V 1 base and J 1 base, with 4 bases left between them. In germline, CDR1 is LGHNT, CDR2 FRNRAP. The CDR3 DNA reads as TGTGCTAGTGGTTTGGACACGAACACTGAAGCTTTCTTT. It encodes CASGLDTNTEAFF. The full variable domain, completed using reference TRBV12-5 and TRBJ1-1, is DARVTQTPRHKVTEMGQEVTMRCQPILGHNTVFWYRQTMMQGLELLAYFRNRAPLDDSGMPKDRFSAEMPDATLATLKIQPSEPRDSAVYFCASGLDTNTEAFFGQGTRLTVV.

V usage is TRBV7-2 and J usage is TRBJ2-1; D gene unclear. Germline CDR1 is SGHTA and CDR2 is FQGNSA. CDR3 length equals 14 residues. The V gene lost 1 base and the J gene lost 10 bases, with 14 bases spanning the gap. This chain's CDR3 is CASSLVMTYGEQFF. DNA of the CDR3: TGTGCCAGCAGCTTAGTAATGACTTACGGAGAGCAGTTCTTC.

The table lists this clonotype with many counts. The genes are TRBV6-1 and TRBJ1-6; D unclear. CDR3 size: 14 residues. Germline assignment: CDR1 MNHNS and CDR2 SASEGT. V dropped 1 base and J dropped 13 bases, with 14 bases sitting between them. The CDR3 loop reads CASSEGRTEAPLHF. The CDR3 DNA reads TGTGCCAGCAGTGAAGGTCGGACGGAGGCGCCCCTCCACTTT.

In this sample, this clonotype turned up many times. V gene TRBV6-2 or TRBV6-3 combines with J gene TRBJ1-1; TRBD1 might be the D (6 bases). The CDR3 runs 15 residues. Deletions cut 7 bases from V and 1 base from J, with 16 bases between. Germline V gives CDR1 MNHEY, CDR2 SVGEGT. The CDR3 reads CASTKLQGRNTEAFF. The CDR3 DNA reads TGTGCCAGCACAAAACTCCAGGGGCGGAACACTGAAGCTTTCTTT.

The sample holds many counts of this clonotype. V is TRBV12-3 or TRBV12-4 and J is TRBJ1-1, with D unresolved. Deletions cut 6 bases from V and 8 bases from J, with 16 bases between. There are 13 residues in the CDR3. Here the CDR3 DNA reads TGTGCCAGCAGCAACGAGGGCGCCTGGGAAGCTTTCTTT. Amino acid sequence: CASSNEGAWEAFF.

A note on this clonotype: It is unclear where the CDR3 begins or ends on the DNA, so no DNA is shown, and the CDR3 is as TCRdb lists it. V is TRBV28 and J is TRBJ2-1; the D segment call TRBD1 is taken from the table without a DNA check. The CDR3 sequence runs 13 residues, both termini included. Germline V gene sequence: CDR1 MDHEN, CDR2 SYDVKM. The CDR3 is CASSFFGQLEQFF.

The chain employs TRBV20-1 and TRBJ2-3; 10 positions match TRBD2. This CDR3 spans 15 amino acids. Trimming removed 6 bases from V and 0 bases from J; junction bases left unmatched: 6. CDR1 is DFQATT and CDR2 is SNEGSKA in the germline V gene (reference sequence). This chain's CDR3 is CSATGLAASTDTQYF. CDR3 coding DNA: TGCAGTGCGACCGGACTAGCGGCTAGCACAGATACGCAGTATTTT.

Ten or more counts support this clonotype. The chain combines TRBV14 with TRBJ2-4; no firm D call. Per the germline V gene, CDR1 is SGHDN and CDR2 is FVKESK. V was trimmed by 0 bases and J by 13 bases, leaving 10 bases between them. The CDR3 consists of 12 residues. This CDR3 reads CASSQDSTVQYF. In DNA form, the CDR3 reads TGTGCCAGCAGCCAAGATAGCACGGTGCAGTACTTC. Complete variable domain (other parts from reference TRBV14 and TRBJ2-4): EAGVTQFPSHSVIEKGQTVTLRCDPISGHDNLYWYRRVMGKEIKFLLHFVKESKQDESGMPNNRFLAERTGGTYSTLKVQPAELEDSGVYFCASSQDSTVQYFGAGTRLSVL.

This clonotype was counted many times. This chain links TRBV7-9 with TRBJ2-3; 7 bases agree with TRBD1. V gave up 5 bases and J gave up 8 bases; unmatched junction bases: 10. The CDR3 runs 14 residues. In germline, CDR1 is SEHNR, CDR2 FQNEAQ (reference sequence). The CDR3, as DNA: TGTGCCAGCAGCCCTAGACAGGGAAGAGCTACGCAGTATTTT. This translates into CASSPRQGRATQYF.

This clonotype was recorded a few times. The chain employs TRBV2 and TRBJ1-2; D is perhaps TRBD1 (5 bases). V lost 10 bases and J lost 8, with 14 bases in between. CDR1 and CDR2 (germline): SNHLY, FYNNEI. The CDR3 runs to 11 residues. The CDR3 nucleotides read TGTGCCACCAGACAGAGTATGGGCTACACCTTC. Its protein is CATRQSMGYTF.

This clonotype was picked up many times. The chain uses TRBV6-1 and TRBJ2-7; 7 nucleotides match TRBD2. Germline V gene data show CDR1 as MNHNS and CDR2 as SASEGT. V was pared by 2 bases and J by 3 bases, with 4 bases of the junction left unmatched. This CDR3 comprises 14 residues. For the CDR3, the DNA is TGTGCCAGCAGTGAACCTAGCGGAATCTACGAGCAGTACTTC. The encoded protein is CASSEPSGIYEQYF.

This clonotype was found many times. V and J are TRBV7-9 and TRBJ2-3; 7 bases are a match to TRBD1. Trimming removed 4 bases from V and 0 bases from J; junction bases left unmatched: 4. Germline-derived CDR1 and CDR2 are SEHNR and FQNEAQ (reference sequence). The length of the CDR3 is 15 residues. The CDR3 spells CASSSRGPSTDTQYF. The CDR3 coding sequence is TGTGCCAGCAGCTCGAGGGGGCCTAGCACAGATACGCAGTATTTT.

The V and J genes are TRBV4-2 and TRBJ1-6; D not certain. V dropped 3 bases and J dropped 8 bases, with 11 bases sitting between them. Germline V gene sequence: CDR1 LGHNA, CDR2 YNFKEQ. The CDR3 is 14 residues long. CDR3 DNA: TGTGCCAGCAGCCAGCAAGGGTCTCATTCACCCCTCCACTTT. This codes for CASSQQGSHSPLHF.

This chain joins TRBV12-3 or TRBV12-4 and TRBJ1-5; D gene unclear. V gave up 1 base and J gave up 4 bases, with 8 bases separating them. The CDR3 spans 14 residues. The CDR3 sequence is CASSLVDGNQPQHF. In nucleotides, the CDR3 is TGTGCCAGCAGTTTAGTGGATGGAAATCAGCCCCAGCATTTT.

The CDR3 loop reads CASFAERVRGNQPQHF. The CDR3 nucleotides read TGTGCCAGCTTCGCGGAGAGGGTCAGGGGCAATCAGCCCCAGCATTTT. This rearrangement joins TRBV6-1 to TRBJ1-5; D is perhaps TRBD1 (5 bases). V was trimmed by 8 bases and J by 2 bases, leaving 19 bases between them. CDR3 length equals 16 residues. The germline V gene encodes CDR1 MNHNS and CDR2 SASEGT.

This clonotype was recorded at least ten times. The rearrangement joins TRBV19 to TRBJ2-1; D may be TRBD1 (6 bases). This CDR3 spans 15 amino acids. The V gene's germline CDR1 is LNHDA and CDR2 SQIVND (reference sequence). V was pared by 6 bases and J by 0 bases, with 12 bases between. The CDR3 region has the DNA TGTGCCAGTAGCCCTGACAGGAGCTCCTACAATGAGCAGTTCTTC. Amino acids: CASSPDRSSYNEQFF.